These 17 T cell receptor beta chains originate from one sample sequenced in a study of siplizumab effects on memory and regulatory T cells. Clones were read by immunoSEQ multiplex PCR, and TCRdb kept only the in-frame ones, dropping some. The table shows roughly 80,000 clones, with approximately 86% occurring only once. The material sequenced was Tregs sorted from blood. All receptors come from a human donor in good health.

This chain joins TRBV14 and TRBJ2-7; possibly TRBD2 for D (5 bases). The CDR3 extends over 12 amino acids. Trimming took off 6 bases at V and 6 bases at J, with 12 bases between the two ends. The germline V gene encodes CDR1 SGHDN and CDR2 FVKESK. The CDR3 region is CASSKVGIEQYF. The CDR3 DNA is TGTGCCAGCAGTAAGGTCGGGATCGAGCAGTACTTC. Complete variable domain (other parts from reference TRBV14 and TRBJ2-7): EAGVTQFPSHSVIEKGQTVTLRCDPISGHDNLYWYRRVMGKEIKFLLHFVKESKQDESGMPNNRFLAERTGGTYSTLKVQPAELEDSGVYFCASSKVGIEQYFGPGTRLTVT.

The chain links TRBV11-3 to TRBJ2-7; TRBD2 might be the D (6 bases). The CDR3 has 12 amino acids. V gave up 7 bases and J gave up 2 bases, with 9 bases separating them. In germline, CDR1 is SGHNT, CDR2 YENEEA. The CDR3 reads CASTPGAYEQYF. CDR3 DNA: TGTGCCAGCACCCCGGGGGCCTACGAGCAGTACTTC. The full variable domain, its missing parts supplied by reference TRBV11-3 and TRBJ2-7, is EAGVVQSPRYKIIEKKQPVAFWCNPISGHNTLYWYLQNLGQGPELLIRYENEEAVDDSQLPKDRFSAERLKGVDSTLKIQPAELGDSAVYLCASTPGAYEQYFGPGTRLTVT.

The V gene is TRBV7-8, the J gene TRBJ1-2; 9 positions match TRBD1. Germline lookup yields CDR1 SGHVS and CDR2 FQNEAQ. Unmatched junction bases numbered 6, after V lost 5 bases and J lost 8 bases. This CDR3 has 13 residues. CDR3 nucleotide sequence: TGTGCCAGCAGCCTTCGGACAGGGGAGGGCTACACCTTC. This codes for CASSLRTGEGYTF.

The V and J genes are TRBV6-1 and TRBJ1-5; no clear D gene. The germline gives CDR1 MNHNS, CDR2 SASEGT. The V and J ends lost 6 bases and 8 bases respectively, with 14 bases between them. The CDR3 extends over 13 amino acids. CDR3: CASSGAQGEPQHF. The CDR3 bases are TGTGCCAGCAGCGGAGCCCAAGGAGAGCCCCAGCATTTT.

The CDR3 sequence is CASSPDRTDTQYF. The CDR3 DNA is TGTGCCAGCTCACCCGACAGGACAGATACGCAGTATTTT. The chain joins TRBV18 to TRBJ2-3; D possibly corresponds to TRBD1 (6 bases). The CDR3 runs to 13 residues. The V end was cut by 3 bases, the J end by 3 bases, with 7 bases between. CDR1 is KGHSH, CDR2 LQKENI, per germline.

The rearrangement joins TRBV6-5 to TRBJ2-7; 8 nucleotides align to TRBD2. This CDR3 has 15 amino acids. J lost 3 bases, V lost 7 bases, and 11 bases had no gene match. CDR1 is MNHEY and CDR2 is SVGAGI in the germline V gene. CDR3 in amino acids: CASITTVAGIYEQYF. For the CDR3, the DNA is TGTGCCAGCATTACTACGGTAGCGGGGATCTACGAGCAGTACTTC.

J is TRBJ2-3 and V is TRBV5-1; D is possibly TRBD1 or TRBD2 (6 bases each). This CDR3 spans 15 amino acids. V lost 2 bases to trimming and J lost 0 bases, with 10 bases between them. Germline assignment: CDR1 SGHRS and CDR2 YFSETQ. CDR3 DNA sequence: TGCGCCAGCAGCTTAGGGGGGTACAGCACAGATACGCAGTATTTT. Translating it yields CASSLGGYSTDTQYF.

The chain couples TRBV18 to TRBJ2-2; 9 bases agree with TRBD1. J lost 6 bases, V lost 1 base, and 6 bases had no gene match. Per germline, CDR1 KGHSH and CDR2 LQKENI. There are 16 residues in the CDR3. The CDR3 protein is CASSPLRQGVSGELFF. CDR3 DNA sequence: TGTGCCAGCTCACCACTCCGACAGGGGGTTTCCGGGGAGCTGTTTTTT.

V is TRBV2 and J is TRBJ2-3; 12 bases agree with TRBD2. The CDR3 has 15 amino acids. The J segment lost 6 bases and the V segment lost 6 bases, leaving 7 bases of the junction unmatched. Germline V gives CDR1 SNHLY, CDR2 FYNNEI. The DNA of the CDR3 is TGTGCCAGCAGACCCCTAGCGGGGGGGCCTGATACGCAGTATTTT. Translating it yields CASRPLAGGPDTQYF.

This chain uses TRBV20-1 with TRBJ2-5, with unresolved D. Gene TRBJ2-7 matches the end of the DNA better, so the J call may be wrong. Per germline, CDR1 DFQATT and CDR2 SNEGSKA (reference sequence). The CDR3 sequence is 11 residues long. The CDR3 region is CSASISSEQYF. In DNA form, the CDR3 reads TGCAGTGCTAGTATTAGCTCCGAGCAGTACTTC.

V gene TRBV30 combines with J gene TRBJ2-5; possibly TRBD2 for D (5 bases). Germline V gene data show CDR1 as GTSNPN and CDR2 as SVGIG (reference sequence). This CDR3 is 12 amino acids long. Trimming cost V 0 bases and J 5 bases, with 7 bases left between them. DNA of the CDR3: TGTGCCTGGAGTGTACGGGGTGAGACCCAGTACTTC. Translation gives CAWSVRGETQYF.

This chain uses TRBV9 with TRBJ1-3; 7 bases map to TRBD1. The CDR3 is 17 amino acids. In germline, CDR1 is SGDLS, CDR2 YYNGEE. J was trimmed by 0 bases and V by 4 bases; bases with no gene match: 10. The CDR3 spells CASSLSRDSLSGNTIYF. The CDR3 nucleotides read TGTGCCAGCAGCTTATCCCGGGACAGTCTCTCTGGAAACACCATATATTTT.

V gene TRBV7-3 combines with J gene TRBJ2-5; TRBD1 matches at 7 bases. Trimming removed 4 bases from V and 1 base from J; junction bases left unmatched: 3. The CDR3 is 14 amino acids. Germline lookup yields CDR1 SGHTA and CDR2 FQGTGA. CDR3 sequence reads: CASSSGTVQETQYF. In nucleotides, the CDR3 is TGTGCCAGCAGCTCCGGGACAGTCCAAGAGACCCAGTACTTC.

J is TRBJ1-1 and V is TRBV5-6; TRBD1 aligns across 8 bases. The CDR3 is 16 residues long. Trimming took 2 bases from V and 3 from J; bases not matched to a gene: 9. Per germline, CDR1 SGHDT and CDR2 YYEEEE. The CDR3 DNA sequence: TGTGCCAGCAGCTTTCTCGACAGGGGAATATACACTGAAGCTTTCTTT. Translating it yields CASSFLDRGIYTEAFF.

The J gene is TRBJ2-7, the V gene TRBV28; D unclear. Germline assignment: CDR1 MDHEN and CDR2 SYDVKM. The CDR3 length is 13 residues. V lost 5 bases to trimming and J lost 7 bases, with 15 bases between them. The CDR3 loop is CASSAPTPEEQYF. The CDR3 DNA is TGTGCCAGCAGTGCGCCGACCCCCGAGGAGCAGTACTTC.

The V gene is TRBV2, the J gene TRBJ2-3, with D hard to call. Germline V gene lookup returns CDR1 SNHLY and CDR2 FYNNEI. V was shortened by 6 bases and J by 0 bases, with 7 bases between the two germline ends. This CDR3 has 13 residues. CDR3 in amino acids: CASRSSSTDTQYF. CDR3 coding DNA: TGTGCCAGCAGAAGCTCGAGCACAGATACGCAGTATTTT.

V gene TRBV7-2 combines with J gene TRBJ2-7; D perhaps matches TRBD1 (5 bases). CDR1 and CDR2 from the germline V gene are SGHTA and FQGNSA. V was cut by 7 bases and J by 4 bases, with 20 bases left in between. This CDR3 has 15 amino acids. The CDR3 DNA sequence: TGTGCCAGCACCTTCGGGTTGGGGCCAATATACGAGCAGTACTTC. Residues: CASTFGLGPIYEQYF.